These T cell receptor beta chains were read from a single sample in a study of cytomegalovirus exposure and HLA in healthy donors. The assay was immunoSEQ multiplex PCR, and TCRdb's table has in-frame clones only and misses some. The data show 77,000 or so clones, with 78% seen just once and less than 2% held by the top ten. Sample: PBMCs. The receptors shown here come from a man aged 40-49 years in good health and CMV-seronegative. The conserved cysteine and the conserved F or W are not part of the CDR3 here. Fields, in order: V gene, clone size, CDR3 protein. Expanded clones are given a class, and other clones once, few, many or no size at all.

TRBV5-6 - ASSKGVRNQPQH
TRBV9 - ASSVDPGGKFRSGNTIY
TRBV5-1 - ASSLGRGRDEQY
TRBV5-1 - ASSLKGGGAPDTQY
TRBV28 - ASTTGTGADEQY
TRBV15 - ATSGQGHTEAF
TRBV10-1 - ASSEFRETQY
TRBV4-1 - ASSQDRSGTYNEQF
TRBV9 few ASSVQAGVRNEQF
TRBV7-2 - ASSPLARISPDGANGLT
TRBV7-2 - ASSLTPLFSAEAF
TRBV7-9 - ASSVGDSYEQY
TRBV10-2 - ASSESKASGRADEQF
TRBV5-1 - ASSLGTSGSRYTGELF
TRBV5-1 - ASSLVQGAEKLF
TRBV9 - ASSEGQGGNTIY
TRBV5-1 - ASSLDLGGEQY
TRBV5-4 - ASSLGLGETQY
TRBV7-3 - ASTRDYSNTGELF
TRBV7-3 - ASSLAENTGELF
TRBV28 - ASRKTGTGDTGELF
TRBV29-1 - SVGQMNTGELF
TRBV4-1 - ASSQGTRTDTQY
TRBV7-2 - ASSPGQTYGYT
TRBV18 few ASSPPGGNEKLF
TRBV19 - ASGLAESYNEQF
TRBV5-1 - ASSLTGSGANGLT
TRBV7-2 - ASSPLGTRTEQY
TRBV5-1 - ASSPGTGGFEAF
TRBV21-1 - ASSEAGKVRSTNEKLF
TRBV5-1 - ASSGGQGFDEQF
TRBV5-6 - ASSLDLVGRAYNEQF
TRBV11-3 - ASSGPFSPQAGATYNEQF
TRBV29-1 - SVAPDWQNEQF
TRBV2 - ASSRLAGGPYNEQF
TRBV28 few ASTRTGSSSGANVLT
TRBV29-1 once SAGGGQPNYGYT
TRBV7-2 - ASSLDGTAVANTIY
TRBV30 - AQEAGAFEAF
TRBV5-1 - ASSLGQVTDTQY
TRBV19 - ASSIDAPGQGRLATNEKLF
TRBV5-4 - ASSLRDRTEAF
TRBV6-1 - ASSWTGYERV
TRBV7-2 - ASSSYRGQETQY
TRBV6-6 - ASSRGGLGTNEKLF
TRBV2 - ASSDFDSADYEQY
TRBV13 - ASSLGLEETQY
TRBV11-2 - ASSPEAGTQY
TRBV5-8 - ASSIGQGWAGANVLT
TRBV7-9 - ASSFAGTGKSNSPLH
TRBV25-1 - ASSDGLAGRSGANVLT
TRBV4-2 - ASSQDSKDYGYT
TRBV2 - ASRGTGVGPYEQY